This T cell receptor beta chain was identified in a study of CD8 T cells in Susac syndrome. Study-level information: Treatment at blood withdrawal was none, corticosteroids, or intravenous immunoglobulin alone in Susac syndrome patients.

Negative isolation yielded CD8+ and CD4+ T cells; FACS enriched TEMRA cells. Random hexamers served to reverse transcribe roughly 0.5 to 1 ug RNA. The TCR beta CDR3 was amplified by immunoSEQ multiplex PCR across 54 Vbeta, 13 Jbeta. A single record per CDR3 protein comes from TCRdb applying MiXCR to the immunoSEQ multiplex PCR reads. The sample has about 120,000 distinct CDR3 sequences, 95% to 96% seen once. V lost 2 bases to trimming and J lost 2 bases, with 8 bases between them. Per the germline V gene, CDR1 is SGHDT and CDR2 is YYEEEE. This CDR3 has 14 residues. V is TRBV5-6 and J is TRBJ1-3; D gene uncertain. This clonotype was obtained from a human donor with Susac syndrome. Sequences were obtained from CD4+ T cells from PBMCs. This CDR3 reads CASSFWETGNTIYF. The CDR3, as DNA: TGTGCCAGCAGCTTTTGGGAAACTGGAAACACCATATATTTT.